A selection of T cell receptor beta chains follows, all from one sample in a study of cytomegalovirus exposure and HLA in healthy donors. Here immunoSEQ multiplex PCR was the method, and the copy in TCRdb shows in-frame clones only, minus some. Seen here are some 130,000 clones, 75% to 90% observed once, and the top ten hold about 3.3%. The sequencing sample was made of PBMCs. All receptors come from a male donor in good health and CMV-seronegative. Each CDR3 is given with its conserved first and last residue. A D gene is named only where the DNA matches it firmly. Expanded clones get a size class; other rows say once, few or many, or leave the size out.

TRBV10-1	TRBD2	TRBJ2-7	15	-	CASSETSGGTYEQYF	TGCGCCAGCAGTGAAACTAGCGGGGGTACCTACGAGCAGTACTTC
TRBV5-1	-	TRBJ2-2	14	once	CASSFFGGAGELFF	TGCGCCAGCAGCTTTTTCGGCGGAGCCGGGGAGCTGTTTTTT
TRBV7-9	-	TRBJ1-1	15	once	CASSPPGVRATEAFF	TGTGCCAGCAGCCCGCCCGGGGTCCGGGCCACTGAAGCTTTCTTT
TRBV5-6	-	TRBJ2-5	15	-	CASSFFWGGQETQYF	TGTGCCAGCAGCTTTTTCTGGGGAGGACAAGAGACCCAGTACTTC
TRBV9	-	TRBJ1-6	14	-	CASSAVLYNSPLHF	TGTGCCAGCAGCGCCGTCCTATATAATTCACCCCTCCACTTT
TRBV20-1	-	TRBJ2-7	10	-	CSARYQEQYF	TGCAGTGCTAGGTACCAGGAGCAGTACTTC
TRBV5-1	TRBD1	TRBJ1-2	14	-	CASSLGGQVYGYTF	TGCGCCAGCAGCTTGGGGGGACAGGTCTATGGCTACACCTTC
TRBV14	TRBD2	TRBJ2-3	18	-	CASSQDSQAGGRLDTQYF	TGTGCCAGCAGCCAAGATTCGCAAGCGGGAGGAAGGTTAGATACGCAGTATTTT
TRBV18	-	TRBJ2-2	15	-	CASSPPAKNTGELFF	TGTGCCAGCTCACCACCGGCAAAGAACACCGGGGAGCTGTTTTTT
TRBV5-5	TRBD1	TRBJ2-5	15	-	CASSRNIGDRETQYF	TGTGCCAGCAGCAGGAACATCGGGGACAGAGAGACCCAGTACTTC
TRBV15	-	TRBJ2-6	16	few	CATSRDRGSGANGLTF	TGTGCCACCAGCAGAGACAGGGGTTCTGGGGCCAACGGCCTGACTTTC
TRBV7-2	-	TRBJ1-2	12	-	CASSLLYYGYTF	TGTGCCAGCAGCTTACTTTACTATGGCTACACCTTC
TRBV2	-	TRBJ2-3	12	-	CASSKHRDTQYF	TGTGCCAGCAGTAAACACAGAGATACGCAGTATTTT
TRBV30	-	TRBJ2-7	12	-	CAWSVRLYEQYF	TGTGCCTGGAGTGTCAGGCTCTACGAGCAGTACTTC
TRBV9	-	TRBJ1-1	15	-	CASSVAFSGYTEAFF	TGTGCCAGCAGCGTAGCTTTCAGTGGCTACACTGAAGCTTTCTTT
TRBV2	-	TRBJ1-6	11	-	CASSLMSPLHF	TGTGCCAGCAGTCTTATGTCACCCCTCCACTTT
TRBV4-3	-	TRBJ2-1	17	-	CASSQDVWTRAYNEQFF	TGCGCCAGCAGCCAAGATGTCTGGACTCGCGCCTACAATGAGCAGTTCTTC
TRBV7-2	TRBD1	TRBJ2-4	13	-	CASSPRQGNIQYF	TGTGCCAGCAGCCCTAGACAGGGTAACATTCAGTACTTC
TRBV6-5	TRBD1	TRBJ1-2	15	-	CASSSWTGEEYGYTF	TGTGCCAGCAGTTCCTGGACAGGGGAAGAATATGGCTACACCTTC
TRBV9	-	TRBJ2-5	12	-	CASSVGPGTQYF	TGTGCCAGCAGCGTAGGGCCAGGGACCCAGTACTTC
TRBV6-5	-	TRBJ1-2	13	-	CASSYSGNYGYTF	TGTGCCAGCAGTTATTCAGGGAACTATGGCTACACCTTC
TRBV2	-	TRBJ1-6	12	few	CASKGTGSPLHF	TGTGCCAGCAAGGGAACAGGTTCACCCCTCCACTTT
TRBV7-9	-	TRBJ2-7	15	-	CASSLAPQPNYEQYF	TGTGCCAGCAGCCTTGCACCGCAACCTAACTACGAGCAGTACTTC
TRBV2	TRBD2	TRBJ2-7	15	few	CASSKLAGGSYEQYF	TGTGCCAGCAGCAAACTAGCGGGAGGGTCCTACGAGCAGTACTTC
TRBV12-2	-	TRBJ2-7	13	-	CASRLGDTYEQYF	TGTGCAAGTCGCTTAGGGGACACCTACGAGCAGTACTTC
TRBV4-2	-	TRBJ1-2	16	few	CASSQDPRQATYGYTF	TGTGCCAGCAGCCAAGATCCCCGACAGGCGACCTATGGCTACACCTTC
TRBV30	-	TRBJ2-1	13	-	CAWTTSNYNEQFF	TGTGCCTGGACTACTTCCAACTACAATGAGCAGTTCTTC
TRBV18	-	TRBJ1-3	15	-	CASSQQGISGNTIYF	TGTGCCAGCTCACAACAGGGTATCTCTGGAAACACCATATATTTT
TRBV5-6	-	TRBJ1-2	15	-	CASSFTGIDDYGYTF	TGTGCCAGCAGCTTCACAGGGATAGACGACTATGGCTACACCTTC
TRBV5-1	-	TRBJ1-1	13	-	CASSFAENTEAFF	TGCGCCAGCAGCTTCGCAGAGAACACTGAAGCTTTCTTT
TRBV6-5	-	TRBJ1-4	16	-	CASSYYLQGANEKLFF	TGTGCCAGCAGTTACTACCTACAGGGCGCTAATGAAAAACTGTTTTTT
TRBV10-2	-	TRBJ1-5	14	-	CASSKNRDPQPQHF	TGCGCCAGCAGTAAAAACAGGGACCCTCAGCCCCAGCATTTT
TRBV7-2	TRBD2	TRBJ2-2	16	few	CASSRTSGGVTGELFF	TGTGCCAGCAGCCGGACTAGCGGGGGGGTGACCGGGGAGCTGTTTTTT
TRBV7-8	TRBD1	TRBJ1-2	17	-	CASSLAQGARGNYGYTF	TGTGCCAGCAGCTTAGCCCAGGGGGCAAGGGGAAACTATGGCTACACCTTC
TRBV7-9	TRBD2	TRBJ2-7	16	-	CASSLPTGLEIYEQYF	TGTGCCAGCAGCCTTCCCACGGGACTAGAGATCTACGAGCAGTACTTC